This T cell receptor (beta chain) was sequenced in a study of CD8 T cells in ankylosing spondylitis. The sample holds many counts of this clonotype. Its antigen is currently unknown. Quantitative barcoded 5'-RACE was used to prepare TCR beta libraries. TCRdb redid the calling of the 5' RACE reads with MiXCR, one entry per CDR3 protein. The sample consists of approximately 200,000 distinct CDR3 sequences, around 13% of them appearing once. Findings and caveats of the study: From matched ankylosing spondylitis synovial fluid, disease-linked clones were reportedly recovered at significantly enriched levels. Disease-linked clones bore a CD8+ phenotype, appearing relatively rarely in peripheral blood.

The clonotype was recovered from a male donor with ankylosing spondylitis or in good health (not recorded which). Input material: blood, either unsorted or a sorted T cell fraction (not recorded which).

The chain's CDR3 is CASSFGDRNGYTF. The CDR3 coding sequence is TGTGCCAGCAGCTTTGGAGACAGGAATGGCTACACCTTC. V is TRBV7-9 and J is TRBJ1-2; possible D gene TRBD1, 6 bases. The germline V gene encodes CDR1 SEHNR and CDR2 FQNEAQ (reference sequence). The CDR3 has 13 residues. V was clipped by 3 bases and J by 6 bases, with 11 bases between them.